This T cell receptor beta chain was sequenced for a study of T cell changes during pregnancy in multiple sclerosis. TCRdb's copy holds only in-frame clones and misses some; the assay was immunoSEQ multiplex PCR. The sample carries 33,000 or so clones, around 89% recorded once. This clone was recorded only once. The germline gives CDR1 LNHDA, CDR2 SQIVND (reference sequence). Trimming removed 6 bases from V and 0 bases from J, with 9 bases in between. This CDR3 region has 14 residues. The rearrangement uses TRBV19 and TRBJ2-1; D ambiguous. Sample: CD8+ T cells from peripheral blood mononuclear cells, taken in the second trimester of pregnancy. The clonotype comes from a female donor with multiple sclerosis, enrolled in a pregnancy study. CDR3 sequence: CASSLPSSYNEQFF. Written as DNA, the CDR3 is TGTGCCAGTAGCCTTCCGAGCTCCTACAATGAGCAGTTCTTC.